One and the same sample provided the 28 T cell receptor beta chains below, sequenced in a study of Graves' ophthalmopathy and Graves' hyperthyroidism. RNA transcripts served as template for amplifying TCR beta CDR3 sequences. The workflow started with a first-round RT-PCR run with HTBI primers and then moved on to a second-round multiplex PCR. One entry per CDR3 protein, called by TCRdb with MiXCR from the multiplex PCR reads. This table has more than 1,000,000 distinct CDR3 sequences, 35% to 40% appearing once. The sequencing input was peripheral blood or thyroid tissue (not recorded which). Receptor source: an adult man with Graves' hyperthyroidism.

In its sample, this clonotype was seen many times. The V gene is TRBV24-1, the J gene TRBJ2-7, with D possibly called TRBD1 or TRBD2 (5 bases each). This CDR3 has 17 residues. Germline-derived CDR1 and CDR2 are KGHDR and SFDVKD. The V gene lost 2 bases and the J gene lost 2 bases, with 18 bases spanning the gap. The CDR3 here is CATSDSTGPSQAYEQYF. The CDR3 coding sequence is TGTGCCACCAGTGATTCCACGGGACCCTCGCAGGCCTACGAGCAGTACTTC.

Concerning this clonotype: It may be a read error: a sequence one base away is much more abundant. The chain joins TRBV20-1 to TRBJ2-7; D not resolved. CDR3 length equals 14 residues. Germline V CDR1 and CDR2: DFQATT, SNEGSKA (reference sequence). The CDR3 protein is CSPRPVDIGDEQYF. The CDR3 DNA follows: TGCAGTCCTAGACCTGTTGATATTGGCGACGAGCAGTACTTC.

This clonotype was found once. One junction end does not reproduce the germline sequence, and a read error may be involved. The rearrangement uses TRBV28 and TRBJ1-2, with D unclear. The CDR3 covers 15 residues. Germline V gives CDR1 MDHEN, CDR2 SYDVKM. CDR3 residues: CTSSSAATTNYGYTF. CDR3 coding DNA: TGTACCAGCAGTTCAGCGGCGACAACTAACTATGGCTACACCTTC.

The J gene is TRBJ2-7, the V gene TRBV9, with D maybe TRBD2 (5 bases). Germline-derived CDR1 and CDR2 are SGDLS and YYNGEE. The ends were cut back, 5 bases at V and 1 base at J, with 22 bases in the middle. The CDR3 extends over 17 amino acids. CDR3 in DNA: TGTGCCAGCAGTCATCAGCCCGGGGTCAACAGTTCCTACGAGCAGTACTTC. It encodes CASSHQPGVNSSYEQYF.

Points on this clonotype: A junction boundary mismatches the germline segment, possibly from a read error. This sequence joins TRBV25-1 and TRBJ2-6; D unclear. The CDR3 is 11 amino acids. Germline CDR1 and CDR2: MGHDK and SYGVNS. This chain's CDR3 is CASRDPNTEAF. Written as DNA, the CDR3 is TGTGCCAGCAGGGACCCGAACACTGAAGCTTTC.

The V gene is TRBV29-1, the J gene TRBJ1-2; tentative D call: TRBD1 (6 bases). Germline lookup yields CDR1 SQVTM and CDR2 ANQGSEA. V shed 5 bases and J shed 3 bases, with 13 bases lying between them. CDR3 size: 13 residues. The CDR3 spells CSVFPTGHYGYTF. The CDR3 nucleotides are TGCAGCGTTTTTCCGACAGGACACTATGGCTACACCTTC.

This clonotype was recorded at least ten times. The gene calls are TRBV5-8 and TRBJ2-5; D is unresolved. The ends were cut back, 2 bases at V and 5 bases at J, with 10 bases in the middle. Per germline, CDR1 SGHTS and CDR2 YDEGEE. The CDR3 consists of 13 residues. CDR3 sequence: CASSLPLGETQYF. The CDR3, as DNA: TGTGCCAGCAGCTTACCGTTGGGGGAGACCCAGTACTTC.

This sequence joins TRBV7-2 and TRBJ2-3; D gene ambiguous. Germline-derived CDR1 and CDR2 are SGHTA and FQGNSA. The CDR3 consists of 14 residues. With 5 bases removed from V and 1 base from J, the gap between germline ends came to 10 bases. The CDR3: CASSTTSGTDTQYF. For the CDR3, the DNA is TGTGCCAGCAGCACCACGTCGGGCACAGATACGCAGTATTTT.

The chain recombines TRBV12-3 or TRBV12-4 with TRBJ1-2, with unresolved D. V lost 2 bases to trimming and J lost 4 bases, with 11 bases between them. The CDR3 is 14 residues long. DNA of the CDR3: TGTGCCAGCAGTTTATCGTCAGGAATCTATGGCTACACCTTC. Its protein product is CASSLSSGIYGYTF.

This clonotype has more than one count but fewer than ten. The genes are TRBV20-1 and TRBJ2-7, with 9 positions matching TRBD2. This CDR3 has 15 residues. The J segment lost 4 bases and the V segment lost 6 bases, leaving 13 bases of the junction unmatched. Germline V gene lookup returns CDR1 DFQATT and CDR2 SNEGSKA (reference sequence). CDR3 bases: TGCAGTGCCACAATAGCGGGAGTCTCGCTTTACGAGCAGTACTTC. This sequence encodes CSATIAGVSLYEQYF.

A remark on this clonotype: Sequence at one end of the junction differs from germline and may be a read error. The rearrangement joins TRBV5-1 to TRBJ2-5, with D maybe TRBD1 (6 bases). This CDR3 is built from 16 residues. Germline CDR1 SGHRS, CDR2 YFSETQ. The CDR3 nucleotides are TGTGCCAGCAGGGAAAACTTAGGGACAATCAAGGAGACCCAGTACTTC. Translation gives CASRENLGTIKETQYF.

This clonotype was counted at least ten times. An end of the junction differs from the germline gene, which may be a read error. The chain joins TRBV15 to TRBJ1-5; weak D call: TRBD1 (5 bases). Germline CDR1 is LNHNV and CDR2 is YYDKDF (reference sequence). The CDR3 runs 15 residues. CDR3 nucleotides: TGTGCCACCAGCAGAGCAACAACAGGCAACCAGCCCCAGCATTTT. Its translation is CATSRATTGNQPQHF.

On this clonotype: Being one base from a much bigger clone, this may be a read error. No conserved phenylalanine or tryptophan is present at the end of the CDR3, so a read error is the likely explanation. This rearrangement joins TRBV12-3 or TRBV12-4 to TRBJ2-5; TRBD1 or TRBD2 may be the D gene (5 bases each). V was trimmed by 6 bases and J by 7 bases, leaving 18 bases between them. This CDR3 contains 14 residues. CDR3 in DNA: TGTGCCAGCAGCCCTTCGACTTATGGGGGGACCCAGTACCTC. As protein: CASSPSTYGGTQYL.

Only a few counts were recorded for this clonotype. The J gene is TRBJ1-2, the V gene TRBV4-3, with 9 bases fitting TRBD1. CDR1 is LGHNA and CDR2 is YSLEER in the germline V gene. The CDR3 is made up of 15 amino acids. The ends lost 0 bases at V and 5 bases at J; junction bases unmatched: 4. CDR3 bases: TGCGCCAGCAGCCAAGACGGGGACAGGGCTTATGGCTACACCTTC. It specifies CASSQDGDRAYGYTF.

This clonotype has only a few counts. The J gene is TRBJ1-1, the V gene TRBV9; perhaps TRBD1 as D (6 bases). The CDR3 extends over 14 amino acids. Germline values: CDR1 SGDLS, CDR2 YYNGEE. The V gene lost 4 bases and the J gene lost 6 bases, with 16 bases spanning the gap. CDR3 DNA: TGTGCCAGCAGCCCCACTACCAGGGGCGCTGAAGCTTTCTTT. Translated: CASSPTTRGAEAFF.

This clonotype was picked up a small number of times. The rearrangement uses TRBV7-9 and TRBJ2-7; D may be TRBD2 (6 bases). CDR1 and CDR2 from the germline V gene are SEHNR and FQNEAQ (reference sequence). The germline V and J ends were trimmed by 8 bases and 3 bases, with 11 bases remaining between them. The CDR3 extends over 12 amino acids. The CDR3 protein is CASGGPYYEQYF. CDR3 nucleotide sequence: TGTGCCAGCGGAGGGCCCTACTACGAGCAGTACTTC.

The sample holds many counts of this clonotype. The rearrangement uses TRBV5-4 and TRBJ2-6, with 9 positions matching TRBD1. CDR1 SGHNT and CDR2 YYREEE come from the germline V gene (reference sequence). The CDR3 covers 16 residues. With V trimmed by 5 bases and J by 3 bases, 6 bases remained unmatched. The CDR3 DNA reads TGTGCCAGCAGGGACAGGGGTTCTGGTGGGGCCAACGTCCTGACTTTC. Its protein is CASRDRGSGGANVLTF.

The chain carries TRBV4-3 and TRBJ2-7; a possible D gene is TRBD1 (6 bases). The germline V gene encodes CDR1 LGHNA and CDR2 YSLEER. Trimming took off 0 bases at V and 2 bases at J, with 14 bases between the two ends. The CDR3 runs to 16 residues. CDR3 in amino acids: CASSQEFGTLAYEQYF. Written as DNA, the CDR3 is TGCGCCAGCAGCCAAGAGTTCGGGACATTAGCCTACGAGCAGTACTTC.

Concerning this clonotype itself: A much larger clone lies one base from this, so it may be a read error. The DNA of the CDR3 is TGCGCCAGCAGCTTGGTCGGGGGGGCGTTTGAAAAACTGTTTTTT. Translated: CASSLVGGAFEKLFF. This chain joins TRBV5-1 and TRBJ1-4; D may be TRBD1 (6 bases). This CDR3 comprises 15 residues. Trimming shortened V by 0 bases and J by 7 bases, and 13 bases separated the two germline ends. CDR1 and CDR2 from the germline V gene are SGHRS and YFSETQ.

This clonotype was observed at least ten times. V and J are TRBV20-1 and TRBJ2-7, with D perhaps TRBD1 (6 bases). Germline V gene sequence: CDR1 DFQATT, CDR2 SNEGSKA (reference sequence). This CDR3 has 14 residues. The germline V and J ends were trimmed by 4 bases and 1 base, with 14 bases remaining between them. CDR3 residues: CSAMSRGASYEQYF. CDR3 DNA: TGCAGTGCTATGTCCAGGGGAGCATCCTACGAGCAGTACTTC.

The V gene is TRBV10-3, the J gene TRBJ2-7; D gene uncertain. The CDR3 loop spans 11 amino acids. CDR1 ENHRY and CDR2 SYGVKD come from the germline V gene. V lost 10 bases to trimming and J lost 6 bases, with 13 bases between them. CDR3 nucleotides: TGTGCCAGTACGTTAGATCGCGAGCAGTACTTC. Protein sequence: CASTLDREQYF.

The chain recombines TRBV5-8 with TRBJ1-2; 10 bases align to TRBD1. The CDR3 length is 15 residues. V was pared by 0 bases and J by 7 bases, with 6 bases of the junction left unmatched. Germline lookup yields CDR1 SGHTS and CDR2 YDEGEE. The DNA for the CDR3 is TGTGCCAGCAGCTTGGGGGGGGGACAGGGGATTGGCTACACCTTC. It is translated as CASSLGGGQGIGYTF.

This chain uses TRBV10-2 with TRBJ2-7; TRBD2 matches 7 bases. This CDR3 is built from 15 residues. Looked up from germline, CDR1 is WSHSY and CDR2 is SAAADI. J was trimmed by 2 bases and V by 4 bases; bases with no gene match: 8. CDR3 sequence reads: CASSAGLGVTYEQYF. The CDR3 DNA sequence: TGCGCCAGCAGTGCCGGACTAGGGGTTACCTACGAGCAGTACTTC.

This clonotype showed up many times. The rearrangement links TRBV7-9 to TRBJ2-7; weak D call: TRBD1 (5 bases). The CDR3 has 14 residues. Trimming left V 4 bases short and J 5 bases short, with 15 bases between. Germline-derived CDR1 and CDR2 are SEHNR and FQNEAQ (reference sequence). Written as DNA, the CDR3 is TGTGCCAGCAGCTCAACAGGAAGAGTGGACGAGCAGTACTTC. Protein: CASSSTGRVDEQYF.

In this sample, this clonotype turned up many times. V and J are TRBV7-9 and TRBJ2-7; tentative D call: TRBD1 (5 bases). CDR1 is SEHNR and CDR2 is FQNEAQ in the germline V gene (reference sequence). The CDR3 has 15 residues. Trimming shortened V by 0 bases and J by 6 bases, and 15 bases separated the two germline ends. The CDR3 spells CASSLARVEIGEQYF. The CDR3 nucleotides are TGTGCCAGCAGCTTAGCCAGGGTAGAAATCGGCGAGCAGTACTTC.

The gene calls are TRBV7-9 and TRBJ2-7; 9 bases map to TRBD1. Germline CDR1 reads SEHNR; CDR2 reads FQNEAQ (reference sequence). This CDR3 spans 14 amino acids. Germline trimming cut 5 bases from V and 3 bases from J; bases unmatched to any gene: 5. This CDR3 is CASSPTGGLYEQYF. CDR3 nucleotide sequence: TGTGCCAGCAGCCCGACAGGGGGGCTCTACGAGCAGTACTTC.

This chain joins TRBV29-1 and TRBJ2-5; no definite D call. From germline, CDR1 is SQVTM and CDR2 ANQGSEA. The CDR3 is 13 residues long. Between the trimmed V and J ends, which lost 7 bases and 4 bases, there was a span of 16 bases. CDR3: CSAQPERVETQYF. The CDR3 bases are TGCAGCGCCCAACCGGAACGGGTAGAGACCCAGTACTTC.

This clonotype was seen just once. The CDR3 loop reads CASSLYSSGTGGTGELFF. The CDR3 DNA is TGTGCCAGCAGCCTCTACTCCTCCGGGACAGGGGGCACCGGGGAGCTGTTTTTT. This rearrangement joins TRBV7-8 to TRBJ2-2, with 11 bases that match TRBD1. This CDR3 is 18 amino acids long. V lost 5 bases and J lost 4; bases outside the gene matches: 12. Germline V gene sequence: CDR1 SGHVS, CDR2 FQNEAQ.